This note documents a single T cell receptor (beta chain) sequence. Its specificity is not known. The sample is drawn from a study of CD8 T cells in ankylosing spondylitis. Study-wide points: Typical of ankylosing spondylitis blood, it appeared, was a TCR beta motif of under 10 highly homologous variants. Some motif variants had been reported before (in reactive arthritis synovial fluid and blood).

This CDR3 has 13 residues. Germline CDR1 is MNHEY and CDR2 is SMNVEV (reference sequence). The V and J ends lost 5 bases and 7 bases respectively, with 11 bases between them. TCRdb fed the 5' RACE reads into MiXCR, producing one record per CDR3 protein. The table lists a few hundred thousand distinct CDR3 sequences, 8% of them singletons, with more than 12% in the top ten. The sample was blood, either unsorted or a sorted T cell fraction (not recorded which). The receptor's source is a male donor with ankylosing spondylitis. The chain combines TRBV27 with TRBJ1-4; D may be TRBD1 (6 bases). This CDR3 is CASSEEGGEKLFF. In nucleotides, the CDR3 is TGTGCCAGCAGTGAAGAGGGGGGTGAAAAACTGTTTTTT.